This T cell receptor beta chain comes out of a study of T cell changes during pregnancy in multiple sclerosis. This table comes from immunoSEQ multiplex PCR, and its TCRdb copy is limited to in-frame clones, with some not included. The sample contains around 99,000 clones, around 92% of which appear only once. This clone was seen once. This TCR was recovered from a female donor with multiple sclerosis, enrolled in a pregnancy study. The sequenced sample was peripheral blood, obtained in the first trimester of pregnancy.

The CDR3 protein is CASSFTTGDYEQYF. CDR3 coding DNA: TGTGCCAGCAGCTTTACGACAGGGGACTACGAGCAGTACTTC. The V gene is TRBV7-2, the J gene TRBJ2-7; 8 nucleotides line up with TRBD1. The CDR3 sequence is 14 residues long. CDR1 is SGHTA and CDR2 is FQGNSA in the germline V gene. V lost 3 bases, J lost 3 bases, and 4 bases stayed unmatched.